The entry that follows covers one T cell receptor (beta chain) sequence. What it binds is not known. TCRdb's table, derived via immunoSEQ multiplex PCR, lists solely in-frame clones and lacks some. Of 150,000 to 200,000 clones detected, 90% to 95% appear once; the ten largest clones hold 0.067%. The sample is drawn from a study of shared clonotypes between healthy human individuals. General study findings and limits: Larger estimated richness was generally recorded for naive subsets relative to memory subsets.

Germline V lookup: CDR1 MDHEN, CDR2 SYDVKM. The CDR3 runs 15 residues. V lost 8 bases and J lost 4, with 18 bases in between. The V gene is TRBV28, the J gene TRBJ1-5; tentative D call: TRBD1 (5 bases). This clonotype was obtained from a woman under 40 in good health. The sequenced material came from naive CD4+ T cells sorted from blood. This sample's subset: CD45RA+ positively selected. DNA of the CDR3: TGTGCCAGCCGGGGAAGCCCCGGGGGAAATCAGCCCCAGCATTTT. Its protein product is CASRGSPGGNQPQHF. Full variable domain (outside the CDR3, taken from reference TRBV28 and TRBJ1-5): DVKVTQSSRYLVKRTGEKVFLECVQDMDHENMFWYRQDPGLGLRLIYFSYDVKMKEKGDIPEGYSVSREKKERFSLILESASTNQTSMYLCASRGSPGGNQPQHFGDGTRLSIL.